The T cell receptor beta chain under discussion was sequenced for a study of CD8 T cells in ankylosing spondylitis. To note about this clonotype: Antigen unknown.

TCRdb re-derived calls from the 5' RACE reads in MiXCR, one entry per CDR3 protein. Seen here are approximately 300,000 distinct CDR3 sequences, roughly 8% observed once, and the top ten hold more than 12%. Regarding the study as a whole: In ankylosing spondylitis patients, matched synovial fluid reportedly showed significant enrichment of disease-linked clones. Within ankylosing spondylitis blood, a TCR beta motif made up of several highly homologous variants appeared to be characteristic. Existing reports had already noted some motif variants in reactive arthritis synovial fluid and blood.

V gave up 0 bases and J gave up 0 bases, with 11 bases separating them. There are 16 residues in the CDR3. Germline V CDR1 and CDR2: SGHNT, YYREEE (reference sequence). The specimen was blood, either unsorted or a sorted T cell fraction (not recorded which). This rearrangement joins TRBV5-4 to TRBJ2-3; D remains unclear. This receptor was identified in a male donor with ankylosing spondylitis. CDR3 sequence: CASSLGPGHSTDTQYF. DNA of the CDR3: TGTGCCAGCAGCTTGGGACCCGGGCATAGCACAGATACGCAGTATTTT.